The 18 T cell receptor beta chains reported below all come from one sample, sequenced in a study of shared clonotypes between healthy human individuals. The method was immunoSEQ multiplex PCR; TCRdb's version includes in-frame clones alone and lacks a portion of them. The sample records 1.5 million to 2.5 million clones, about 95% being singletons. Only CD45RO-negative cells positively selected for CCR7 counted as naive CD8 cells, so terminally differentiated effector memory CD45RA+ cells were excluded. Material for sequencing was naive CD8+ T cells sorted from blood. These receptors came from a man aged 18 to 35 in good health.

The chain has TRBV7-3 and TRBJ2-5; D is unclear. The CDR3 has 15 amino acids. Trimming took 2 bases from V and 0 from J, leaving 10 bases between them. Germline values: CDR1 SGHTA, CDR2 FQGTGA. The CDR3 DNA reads TGTGCCAGCAGCTTAGGTCAGACGAACCAAGAGACCCAGTACTTC. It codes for CASSLGQTNQETQYF.

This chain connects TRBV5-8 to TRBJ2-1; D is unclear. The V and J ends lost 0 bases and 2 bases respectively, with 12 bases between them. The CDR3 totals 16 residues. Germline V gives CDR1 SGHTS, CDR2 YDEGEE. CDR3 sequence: CASSLEFQGTYNEQFF. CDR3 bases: TGTGCCAGCAGCTTGGAATTCCAAGGGACCTACAATGAGCAGTTCTTC.

The CDR3 region has the DNA TGTGCCAGCAGTTTGACAGGCTCCACTAACTATGGCTACACCTTC. This encodes CASSLTGSTNYGYTF. The chain joins TRBV27 to TRBJ1-2, with TRBD1 as a possible D gene (6 bases). Germline CDR1 reads MNHEY; CDR2 reads SMNVEV (reference sequence). Trimming took off 3 bases at V and 0 bases at J, with 11 bases between the two ends. This CDR3 is 15 amino acids long.

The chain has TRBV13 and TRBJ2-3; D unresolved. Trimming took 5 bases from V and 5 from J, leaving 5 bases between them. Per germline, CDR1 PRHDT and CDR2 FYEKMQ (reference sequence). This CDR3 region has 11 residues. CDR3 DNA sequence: TGTGCCAGCAGCCCCGAAGATACGCAGTATTTT. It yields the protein CASSPEDTQYF.

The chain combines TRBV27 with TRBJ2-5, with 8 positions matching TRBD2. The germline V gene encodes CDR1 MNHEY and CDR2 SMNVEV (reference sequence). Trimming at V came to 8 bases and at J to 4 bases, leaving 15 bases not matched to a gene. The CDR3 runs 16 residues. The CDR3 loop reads CASGWSASGSRETQYF. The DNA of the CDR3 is TGTGCCAGCGGATGGTCGGCCAGCGGGAGTCGAGAGACCCAGTACTTC.

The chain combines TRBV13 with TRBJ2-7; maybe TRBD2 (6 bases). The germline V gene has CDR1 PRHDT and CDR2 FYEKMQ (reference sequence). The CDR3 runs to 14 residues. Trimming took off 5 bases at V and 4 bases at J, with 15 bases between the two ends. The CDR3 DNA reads TGTGCCAGCAGCCCCCCTGGAGGGAGGTACGAGCAGTACTTC. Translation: CASSPPGGRYEQYF. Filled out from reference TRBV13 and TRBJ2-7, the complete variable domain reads AAGVIQSPRHLIKEKRETATLKCYPIPRHDTVYWYQQGPGQDPQFLISFYEKMQSDKGSIPDRFSAQQFSDYHSELNMSSLELGDSALYFCASSPPGGRYEQYFGPGTRLTVT.

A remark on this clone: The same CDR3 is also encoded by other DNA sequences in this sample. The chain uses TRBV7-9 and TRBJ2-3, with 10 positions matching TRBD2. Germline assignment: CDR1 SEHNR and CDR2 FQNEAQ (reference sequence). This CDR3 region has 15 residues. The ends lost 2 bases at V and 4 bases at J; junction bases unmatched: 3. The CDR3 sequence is CASSLQRGGPDTQYF. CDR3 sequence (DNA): TGTGCCAGCAGCTTACAGCGGGGGGGCCCAGATACGCAGTATTTT.

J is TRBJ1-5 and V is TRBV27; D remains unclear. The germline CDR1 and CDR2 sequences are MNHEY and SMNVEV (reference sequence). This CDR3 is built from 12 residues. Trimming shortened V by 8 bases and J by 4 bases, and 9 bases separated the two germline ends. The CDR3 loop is CASGPGNQPQHF. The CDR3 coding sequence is TGTGCCAGCGGCCCGGGGAATCAGCCCCAGCATTTT.

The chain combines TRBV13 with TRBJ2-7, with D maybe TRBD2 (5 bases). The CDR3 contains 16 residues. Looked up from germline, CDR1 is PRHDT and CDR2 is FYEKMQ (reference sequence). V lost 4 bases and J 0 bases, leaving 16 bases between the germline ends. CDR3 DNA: TGTGCCAGCAGCTCCGGGGAAGTCCCTAACTCCTACGAGCAGTACTTC. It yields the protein CASSSGEVPNSYEQYF.

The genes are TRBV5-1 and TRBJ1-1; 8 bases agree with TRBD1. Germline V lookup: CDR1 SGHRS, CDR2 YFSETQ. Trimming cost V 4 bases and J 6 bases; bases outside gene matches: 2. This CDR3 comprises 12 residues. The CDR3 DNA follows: TGCGCCAGCAGCCCGACAGGGGCTGAAGCTTTCTTT. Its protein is CASSPTGAEAFF.

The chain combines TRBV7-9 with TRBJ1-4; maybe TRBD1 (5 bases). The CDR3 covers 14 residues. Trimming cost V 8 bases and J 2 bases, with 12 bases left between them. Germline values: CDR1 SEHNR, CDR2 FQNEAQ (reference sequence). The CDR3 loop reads CASGWGTTNEKLFF. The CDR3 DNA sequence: TGTGCCAGCGGTTGGGGGACGACTAATGAAAAACTGTTTTTT. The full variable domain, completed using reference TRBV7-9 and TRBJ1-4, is DTGVSQNPRHKITKRGQNVTFRCDPISEHNRLYWYRQTLGQGPEFLTYFQNEAQLEKSRLLSDRFSAERPKGSFSTLEIQRTEQGDSAMYLCASGWGTTNEKLFFGSGTQLSVL.

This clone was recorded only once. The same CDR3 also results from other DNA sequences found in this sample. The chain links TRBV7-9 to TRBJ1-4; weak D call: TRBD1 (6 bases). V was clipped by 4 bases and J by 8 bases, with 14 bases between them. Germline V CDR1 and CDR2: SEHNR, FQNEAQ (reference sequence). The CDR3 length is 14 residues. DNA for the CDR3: TGTGCCAGCAGCTCCACAGGGTACGGCGAAAAACTGTTTTTT. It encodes CASSSTGYGEKLFF.

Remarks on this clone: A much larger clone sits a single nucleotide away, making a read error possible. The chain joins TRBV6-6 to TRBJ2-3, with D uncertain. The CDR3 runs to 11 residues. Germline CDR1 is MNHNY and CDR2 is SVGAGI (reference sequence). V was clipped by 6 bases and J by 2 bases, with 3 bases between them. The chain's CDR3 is CASRFTDTQYF. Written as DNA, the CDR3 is TGTGCCAGCAGATTCACAGATACGCAGTATTTT.

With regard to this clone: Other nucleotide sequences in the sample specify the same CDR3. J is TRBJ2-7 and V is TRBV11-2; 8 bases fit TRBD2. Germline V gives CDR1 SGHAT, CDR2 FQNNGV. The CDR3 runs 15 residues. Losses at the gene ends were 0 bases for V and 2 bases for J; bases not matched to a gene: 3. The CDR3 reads CASSLEAGGTYEQYF. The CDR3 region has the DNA TGTGCCAGCAGCTTAGAGGCGGGGGGAACCTACGAGCAGTACTTC.

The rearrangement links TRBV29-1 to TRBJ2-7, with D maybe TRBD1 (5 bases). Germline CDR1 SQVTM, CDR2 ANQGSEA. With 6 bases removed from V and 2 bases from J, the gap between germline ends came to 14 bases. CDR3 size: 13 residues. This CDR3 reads CSVETASTYEQYF. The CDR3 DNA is TGCAGCGTCGAGACAGCCTCCACCTACGAGCAGTACTTC.

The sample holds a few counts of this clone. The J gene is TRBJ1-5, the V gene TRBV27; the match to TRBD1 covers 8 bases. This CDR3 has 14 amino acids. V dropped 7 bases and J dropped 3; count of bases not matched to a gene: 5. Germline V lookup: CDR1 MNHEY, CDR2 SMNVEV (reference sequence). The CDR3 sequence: CASTPDRANQPQHF. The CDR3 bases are TGTGCCAGCACACCGGACAGGGCCAATCAGCCCCAGCATTTT.

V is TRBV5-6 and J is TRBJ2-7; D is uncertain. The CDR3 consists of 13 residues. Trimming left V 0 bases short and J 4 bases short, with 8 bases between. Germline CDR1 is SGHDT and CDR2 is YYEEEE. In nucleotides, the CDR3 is TGTGCCAGCAGCTTGGCCGTACGGTACGAGCAGTACTTC. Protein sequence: CASSLAVRYEQYF.

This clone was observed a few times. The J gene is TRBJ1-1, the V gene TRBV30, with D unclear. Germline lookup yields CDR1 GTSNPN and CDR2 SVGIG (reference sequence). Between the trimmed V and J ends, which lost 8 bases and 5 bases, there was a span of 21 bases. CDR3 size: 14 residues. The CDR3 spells CAAESPGVGTEAFF. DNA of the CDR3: TGTGCCGCAGAATCTCCGGGTGTAGGGACTGAAGCTTTCTTT. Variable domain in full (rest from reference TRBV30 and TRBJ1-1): SQTIHQWPATLVQPVGSPLSLECTVEGTSNPNLYWYRQAAGRGLQLLFYSVGIGQISSEVPQNLSASRPQDRQFILSSKKLLLSDSGFYLCAAESPGVGTEAFFGQGTRLTVV.